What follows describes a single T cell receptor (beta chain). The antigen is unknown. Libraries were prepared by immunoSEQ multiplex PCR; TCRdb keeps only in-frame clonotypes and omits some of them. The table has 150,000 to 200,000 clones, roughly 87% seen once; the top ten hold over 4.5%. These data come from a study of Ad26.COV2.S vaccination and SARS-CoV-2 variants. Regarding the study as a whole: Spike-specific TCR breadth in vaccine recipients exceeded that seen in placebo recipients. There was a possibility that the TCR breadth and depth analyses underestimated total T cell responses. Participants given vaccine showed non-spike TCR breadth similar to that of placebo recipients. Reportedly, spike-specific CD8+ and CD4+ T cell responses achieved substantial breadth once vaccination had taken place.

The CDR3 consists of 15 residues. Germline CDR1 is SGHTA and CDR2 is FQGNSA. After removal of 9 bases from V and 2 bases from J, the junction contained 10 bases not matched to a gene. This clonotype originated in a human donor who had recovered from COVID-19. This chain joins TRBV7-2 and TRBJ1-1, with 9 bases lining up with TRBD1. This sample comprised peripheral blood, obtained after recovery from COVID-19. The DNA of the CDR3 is TGTGCCAGTACGGGAGGACAGGGGATTAACACTGAAGCTTTCTTT. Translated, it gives CASTGGQGINTEAFF.